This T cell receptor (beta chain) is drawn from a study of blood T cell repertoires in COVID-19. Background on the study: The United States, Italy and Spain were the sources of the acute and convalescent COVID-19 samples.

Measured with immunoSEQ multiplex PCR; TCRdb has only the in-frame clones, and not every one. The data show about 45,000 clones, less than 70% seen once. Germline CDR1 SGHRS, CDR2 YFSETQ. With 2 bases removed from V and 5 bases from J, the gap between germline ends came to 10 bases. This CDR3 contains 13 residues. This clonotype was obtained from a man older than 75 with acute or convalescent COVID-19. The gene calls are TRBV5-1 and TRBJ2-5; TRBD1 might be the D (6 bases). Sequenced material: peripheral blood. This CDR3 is CASSFITGETQYF. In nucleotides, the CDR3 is TGCGCCAGCAGCTTCATCACAGGGGAGACCCAGTACTTC.